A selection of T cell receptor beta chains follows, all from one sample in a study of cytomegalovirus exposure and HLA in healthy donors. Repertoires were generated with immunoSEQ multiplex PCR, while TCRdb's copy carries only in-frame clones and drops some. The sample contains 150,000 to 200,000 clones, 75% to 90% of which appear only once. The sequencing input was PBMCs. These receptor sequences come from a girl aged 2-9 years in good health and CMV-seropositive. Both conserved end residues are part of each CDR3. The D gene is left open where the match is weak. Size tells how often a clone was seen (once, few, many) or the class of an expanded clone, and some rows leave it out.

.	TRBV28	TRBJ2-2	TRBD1	CASSSDRGRGELFF	TGTGCCAGCAGTTCGGACAGGGGGAGAGGGGAGCTGTTTTTT
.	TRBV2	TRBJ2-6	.	CASNLDSSGANVLTF	TGTGCCAGCAATCTCGACAGCTCTGGGGCCAACGTCCTGACTTTC
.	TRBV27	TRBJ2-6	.	CASSPYSGANVLTF	TGTGCCAGCAGTCCCTACTCTGGGGCCAACGTCCTGACTTTC
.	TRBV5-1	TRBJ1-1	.	CASSLGLTGAEAFF	TGCGCCAGCAGCTTGGGACTTACAGGCGCTGAAGCTTTCTTT
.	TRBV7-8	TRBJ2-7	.	CASSLEAMEVSYEQYF	TGTGCCAGCAGCTTAGAGGCGATGGAGGTCTCCTACGAGCAGTACTTC
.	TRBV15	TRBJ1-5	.	CATSSQYRVWDQPQHF	TGTGCCACCAGCAGCCAATACAGGGTGTGGGATCAGCCCCAGCATTTT
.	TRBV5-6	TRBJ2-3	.	CASSLLRDWGKTDTQYF	TGTGCCAGCAGCTTGTTGCGGGACTGGGGAAAAACAGATACGCAGTATTTT
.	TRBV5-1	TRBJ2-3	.	CASSTPRQDTQYF	TGCGCCAGCAGCACCCCCAGACAAGATACGCAGTATTTT
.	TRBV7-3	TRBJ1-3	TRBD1	CASSLSKGAEISNTIYF	TGTGCCAGCAGCTTAAGTAAGGGGGCCGAGATCTCGAACACCATATATTTT
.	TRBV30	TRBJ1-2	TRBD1	CAWGKQGFYGYTF	TGTGCCTGGGGTAAACAGGGGTTCTATGGCTACACCTTC
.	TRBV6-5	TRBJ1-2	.	CASSYAQEGNYGYTF	TGTGCCAGCAGTTACGCCCAGGAGGGGAACTATGGCTACACCTTC
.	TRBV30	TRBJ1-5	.	CAWGAWGNQPQHF	TGTGCGTGGGGGGCTTGGGGCAATCAGCCCCAGCATTTT
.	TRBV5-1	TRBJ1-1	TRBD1	CASSGPGTGSGEAFF	TGCGCCAGCAGCGGTCCCGGGACAGGGTCTGGTGAAGCTTTCTTT
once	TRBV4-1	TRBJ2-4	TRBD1	CASSQTPGTGALTKNIQYF	TGCGCCAGCAGCCAAACTCCCGGGACAGGGGCCCTAACCAAAAACATTCAGTACTTC
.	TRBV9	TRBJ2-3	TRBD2	CASSLQGGSDTQYF	TGTGCCAGCAGCCTCCAGGGAGGGTCAGATACGCAGTATTTT
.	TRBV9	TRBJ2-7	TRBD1	CASSVGDRGYEQYF	TGTGCCAGCAGCGTAGGGGACAGGGGGTACGAGCAGTACTTC
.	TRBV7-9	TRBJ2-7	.	CASSTQTGVMYEQYF	TGTGCCAGCAGCACCCAAACGGGGGTGATGTACGAGCAGTACTTC
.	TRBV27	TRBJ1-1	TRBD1	CASSFDRGTEAFF	TGTGCCAGCAGCTTCGACAGGGGCACTGAAGCTTTCTTT
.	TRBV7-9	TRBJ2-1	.	CASSIPGAGLNEQFF	TGTGCCAGCAGCATCCCGGGAGCCGGCCTCAATGAGCAGTTCTTC
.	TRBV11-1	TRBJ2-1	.	CASSLFAGNSYNEQFF	TGTGCCAGCAGCCTCTTCGCGGGGAACTCCTACAATGAGCAGTTCTTC
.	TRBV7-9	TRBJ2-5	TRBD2	CASSLAGGLRETQYF	TGTGCCAGCAGCTTAGCGGGAGGGCTTCGGGAGACCCAGTACTTC
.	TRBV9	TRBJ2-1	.	CASSVEGASSNEQFF	TGTGCCAGCAGCGTAGAAGGGGCTAGTAGCAATGAGCAGTTCTTC